This T cell receptor beta chain was identified during a study of cytomegalovirus exposure and HLA in healthy donors. From germline, CDR1 is SGHRS and CDR2 YFSETQ. Trimming removed 4 bases at V and 1 base at J, with 17 bases between. This CDR3 is built from 16 residues. The PCR ran on 60 Vbeta and 13 Jbeta primers. Assay used: immunoSEQ multiplex PCR; TCRdb lists only in-frame clones, some missing. The sample has 120,000 or so clones; around 66% are singletons. Turning to this clone: Its antigen is not identified.

Study-wide results and limits: Indistinguishable V segments, including TRBV6-2 and TRBV6-3, were excluded. HLA alleles showed associations with about 15,000 TCR beta sequences in a later analysis, at a 0.05 false discovery rate. Approximately 160 TCR beta chains were listed as cytomegalovirus-associated.

The study sampled nominally healthy donors, though unrecorded immune exposures were likely. This TCR came from a man aged 18 to 30 in good health and CMV-seronegative. Sequencing used PBMCs. V is TRBV5-1 and J is TRBJ1-1, with D unresolved. The CDR3 region has the DNA TGCGCCAGCAGCCCCGGATTATTTCGGGAGAACACTGAAGCTTTCTTT. This gives the protein CASSPGLFRENTEAFF.